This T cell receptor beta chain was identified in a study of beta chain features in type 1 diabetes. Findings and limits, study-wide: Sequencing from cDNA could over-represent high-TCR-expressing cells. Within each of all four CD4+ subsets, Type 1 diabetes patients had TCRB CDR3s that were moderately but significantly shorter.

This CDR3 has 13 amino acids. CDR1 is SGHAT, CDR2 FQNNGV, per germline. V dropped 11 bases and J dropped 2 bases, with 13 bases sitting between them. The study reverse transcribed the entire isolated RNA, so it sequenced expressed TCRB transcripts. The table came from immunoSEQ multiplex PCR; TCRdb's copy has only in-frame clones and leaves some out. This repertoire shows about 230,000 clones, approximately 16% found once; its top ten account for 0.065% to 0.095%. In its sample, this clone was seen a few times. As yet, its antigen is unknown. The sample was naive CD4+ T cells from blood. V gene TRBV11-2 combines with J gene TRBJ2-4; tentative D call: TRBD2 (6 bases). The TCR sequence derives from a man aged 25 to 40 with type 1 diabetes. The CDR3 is CASAGGSKNIQYF. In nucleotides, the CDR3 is TGTGCCTCGGCCGGGGGATCCAAAAACATTCAGTACTTC.